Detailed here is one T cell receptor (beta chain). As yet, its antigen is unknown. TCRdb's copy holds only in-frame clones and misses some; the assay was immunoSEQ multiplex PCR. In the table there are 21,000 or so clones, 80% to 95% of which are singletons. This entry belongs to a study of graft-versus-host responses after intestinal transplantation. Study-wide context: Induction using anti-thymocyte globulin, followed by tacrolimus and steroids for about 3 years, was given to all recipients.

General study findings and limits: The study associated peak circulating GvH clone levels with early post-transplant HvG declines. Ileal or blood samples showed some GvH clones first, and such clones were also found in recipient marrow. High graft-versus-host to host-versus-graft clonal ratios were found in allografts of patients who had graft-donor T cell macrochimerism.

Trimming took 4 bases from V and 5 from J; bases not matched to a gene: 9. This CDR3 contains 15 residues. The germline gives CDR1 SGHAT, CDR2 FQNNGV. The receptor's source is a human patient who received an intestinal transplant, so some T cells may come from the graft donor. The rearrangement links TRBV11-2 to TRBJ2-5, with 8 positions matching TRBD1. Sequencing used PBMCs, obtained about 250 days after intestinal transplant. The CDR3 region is CASSSDRVDWETQYF. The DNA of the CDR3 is TGTGCCAGCAGCTCGGACAGGGTTGATTGGGAGACCCAGTACTTC.